This is a list of T cell receptor beta chains from one sample in a study of blood T cell repertoires in COVID-19. The data were produced by immunoSEQ multiplex PCR, yet TCRdb's version contains in-frame clones alone and is incomplete. This sample yields 130,000 to 150,000 clones, of which approximately 87% are seen a single time; over 8.5% belongs to the top ten. The sequenced sample was peripheral blood. Receptor source: a woman aged 50 to 65 with active or convalescent COVID-19. The CDR3 runs from the conserved cysteine through the conserved F or W. A D gene is named only where the DNA matches it firmly.

>TRBJ1-5|15|TRBD1|TRBV6-5
TGTGCCAGCAGTTACTCTCGGACAGGGCACCAGCCCCAGCATTTT
CASSYSRTGHQPQHF
>TRBJ1-3|16|NA|TRBV7-9
TGTGCCAGCAGCTTAGGTAGCGGGAGCTCTGGAAACACCATATATTTT
CASSLGSGSSGNTIYF
>TRBJ1-2|13|NA|TRBV2
TGTGCCAGCAGATTGGACAGCACCTATGGCTACACCTTC
CASRLDSTYGYTF
>TRBJ1-1|12|NA|TRBV30
TGTGCCTGGAACACCGGGGGTCCTGGGGCTTTCTTT
CAWNTGGPGAFF
>TRBJ2-7|14|NA|TRBV19
TGTGCCAGTAGTACACAGGGTGGGGGCTACGAGCAGTACTTC
CASSTQGGGYEQYF
>TRBJ2-1|15|TRBD2|TRBV28
TGTGCCAGCAAAAGAGGACTAGCGGGGACCAATGAGCAGTTCTTC
CASKRGLAGTNEQFF
>TRBJ2-7|12|NA|TRBV15
TGTGCCACCAGCAGGGCCGACTACGAGCAGTACTTC
CATSRADYEQYF
>TRBJ1-6|14|TRBD1|TRBV28
TGTGCCAGCAGCAGGGACAGGGGGGATTCACCCCTCCACTTT
CASSRDRGDSPLHF
>TRBJ2-4|13|NA|TRBV9
TGTGCCAGCAGCAACAGGGGAGGCGGAATTCAGTACTTC
CASSNRGGGIQYF
>TRBJ2-5|13|NA|TRBV20-1
TGCAGTGCTAGTAGTCCGGTACAAGAGACCCAGTACTTC
CSASSPVQETQYF